The 12 T cell receptor beta chains below come from one sample, sequenced in a study of cytomegalovirus exposure and HLA in healthy donors. Primers: 60 Vbeta forward and 13 Jbeta reverse. Clones were read by immunoSEQ multiplex PCR, and TCRdb kept only the in-frame ones, dropping some. Altogether 100,000 or so clones are present, 79% being singletons, with the ten largest covering 3% to 4%. The specimen sequenced was PBMCs. The receptors stem from a woman in her 40s in good health and CMV-seronegative.

The chain links TRBV4-1 to TRBJ2-1, with D maybe TRBD2 (6 bases). The CDR3 is 14 residues long. Trimming removed 0 bases from V and 8 bases from J, with 11 bases in between. Germline CDR1 and CDR2: MGHRA and YSYEKL. CDR3 bases: TGCGCCAGCAGCCAAGAGAACTGGGGGGATGAGCAGTTCTTC. Its translation: CASSQENWGDEQFF.

The chain recombines TRBV5-4 with TRBJ1-4; D is possibly TRBD1 (5 bases). Per germline, CDR1 SGHNT and CDR2 YYREEE (reference sequence). Between the trimmed V and J ends, which lost 4 bases and 0 bases, there was a span of 7 bases. The CDR3 runs 14 residues. The CDR3 reads CASSETATNEKLFF. CDR3 in DNA: TGTGCCAGCAGCGAGACAGCAACTAATGAAAAACTGTTTTTT.

This chain joins TRBV4-3 and TRBJ2-1; tentatively, D is TRBD2 (6 bases). Trimming took 0 bases from V and 4 from J, leaving 10 bases between them. The CDR3 consists of 15 residues. Per the germline V gene, CDR1 is LGHNA and CDR2 is YSLEER. CDR3 sequence (DNA): TGCGCCAGCAGCCAAGATGGGGACTTTTACAATGAGCAGTTCTTC. This gives the protein CASSQDGDFYNEQFF.

Regarding this clone: One end of the junction does not line up with germline, which may come from a read error. Other DNA sequences in the sample encode the same CDR3. V gene TRBV7-9 combines with J gene TRBJ2-5; TRBD2 agrees at 7 bases. The CDR3 runs 13 residues. Germline CDR1 SEHNR, CDR2 FQNEAQ (reference sequence). In DNA form, the CDR3 reads TGTGCCAGCAGCTCACGGGGGAGCGGGACCCAATACTTC. As protein: CASSSRGSGTQYF.

This chain links TRBV9 with TRBJ2-3; tentatively, D is TRBD2 (7 bases). Germline assignment: CDR1 SGDLS and CDR2 YYNGEE. The V end was cut by 4 bases, the J end by 3 bases, with 12 bases between. CDR3 size: 14 residues. The CDR3 bases are TGTGCCAGCAGCAGAGGGGGGGGGACAGATACGCAGTATTTT. Its protein is CASSRGGGTDTQYF.

In this sample, this clone turned up once. V usage is TRBV19 and J usage is TRBJ2-1; 10 bases are a match to TRBD1. This CDR3 is 15 amino acids long. Germline trimming cut 5 bases from V and 4 bases from J; bases unmatched to any gene: 5. Germline CDR1 reads LNHDA; CDR2 reads SQIVND (reference sequence). CDR3 bases: TGTGCCAGTAGTTGGGGACAGGGGCCTTACAATGAGCAGTTCTTC. Its protein product is CASSWGQGPYNEQFF.

In its sample, this clone was seen once. The chain uses TRBV19 and TRBJ1-4; 7 positions agree with TRBD1. Germline V gene sequence: CDR1 LNHDA, CDR2 SQIVND (reference sequence). Trimming cost V 5 bases and J 1 base; bases outside gene matches: 10. The CDR3 is 17 amino acids. In nucleotides, the CDR3 is TGTGCCAGTAGTGGCCGGGACAGAAAAGAAACTAATGAAAAACTGTTTTTT. Translated, it gives CASSGRDRKETNEKLFF. The variable domain in full, with the rest retrieved from reference TRBV19 and TRBJ1-4, is DGGITQSPKYLFRKEGQNVTLSCEQNLNHDAMYWYRQDPGQGLRLIYYSQIVNDFQKGDIAEGYSVSREKKESFPLTVTSAQKNPTAFYLCASSGRDRKETNEKLFFGSGTQLSVL.

This clone was observed a single time. The chain recombines TRBV7-2 with TRBJ2-1, with 8 bases lining up with TRBD1. The CDR3 has 15 residues. V lost 5 bases, J lost 4 bases, and 7 bases stayed unmatched. Germline CDR1 is SGHTA and CDR2 is FQGNSA. The CDR3 nucleotides are TGTGCCAGCAGCCAGGGGGCCTCTAATTACAATGAGCAGTTCTTC. Its protein is CASSQGASNYNEQFF.

The rearrangement uses TRBV5-1 and TRBJ2-1, with 10 bases identical to TRBD1. The CDR3 has 15 amino acids. V lost 4 bases, J lost 6 bases, and 7 bases stayed unmatched. CDR1 SGHRS and CDR2 YFSETQ come from the germline V gene. The CDR3 nucleotides are TGCGCCAGCAGCATCCGACAGGGGGCTATCAATGAGCAGTTCTTC. It is translated as CASSIRQGAINEQFF.

This clone was seen more than once but under ten times. The chain carries TRBV11-2 and TRBJ2-7; D gene uncertain. The CDR3 sequence is 14 residues long. Per germline, CDR1 SGHAT and CDR2 FQNNGV. The V end lost 6 bases, the J end lost 9 bases, and 21 bases lay between the germline ends. DNA for the CDR3: TGTGCCAGCAGTTATCGTCGAGAGCTCCCGGGGCAGTACTTC. It specifies CASSYRRELPGQYF.

The chain uses TRBV5-1 and TRBJ2-3; a possible D gene is TRBD2 (5 bases). The CDR3 totals 14 residues. V gave up 7 bases and J gave up 2 bases, with 14 bases separating them. CDR1 is SGHRS, CDR2 YFSETQ, per germline. The CDR3 loop is CASSLERNTDTQYF. The CDR3 nucleotides are TGCGCCAGCTCCCTCGAGCGGAACACAGATACGCAGTATTTT.

V is TRBV19 and J is TRBJ1-5; the D gene is possibly TRBD1 (6 bases). Trimming removed 0 bases at V and 6 bases at J, with 18 bases between. In germline, CDR1 is LNHDA, CDR2 SQIVND (reference sequence). This CDR3 region has 17 residues. The CDR3 protein is CASSIDLPQGFSQPQHF. The CDR3 nucleotides read TGTGCCAGTAGTATAGACCTCCCACAGGGTTTCAGTCAGCCCCAGCATTTT.